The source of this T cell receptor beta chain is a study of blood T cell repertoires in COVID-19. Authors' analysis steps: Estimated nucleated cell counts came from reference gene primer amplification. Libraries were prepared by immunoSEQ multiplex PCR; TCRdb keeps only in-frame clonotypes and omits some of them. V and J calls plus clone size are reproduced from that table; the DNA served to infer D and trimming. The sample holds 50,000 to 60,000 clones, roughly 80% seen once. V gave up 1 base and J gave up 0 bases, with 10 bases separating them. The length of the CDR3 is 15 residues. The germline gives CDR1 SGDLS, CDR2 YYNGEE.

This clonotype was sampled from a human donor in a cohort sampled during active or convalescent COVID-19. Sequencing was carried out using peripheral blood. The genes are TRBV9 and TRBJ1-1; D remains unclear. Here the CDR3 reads CASSVSWQMNTEAFF. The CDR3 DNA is TGTGCCAGCAGCGTATCTTGGCAGATGAACACTGAAGCTTTCTTT. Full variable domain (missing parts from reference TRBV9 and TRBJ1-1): DSGVTQTPKHLITATGQRVTLRCSPRSGDLSVYWYQQSLDQGLQFLIQYYNGEERAKGNILERFSAQQFPDLHSELNLSSLELGDSALYFCASSVSWQMNTEAFFGQGTRLTVV.